These T cell receptor beta chains were read from a single sample in a study of cytomegalovirus exposure and HLA in healthy donors. The table came from immunoSEQ multiplex PCR; TCRdb's copy has only in-frame clones and leaves some out. The sample has over 100,000 clones; nearly 90% are singletons. The sample comprised PBMCs. The source of these receptors is a woman between 18 and 29 years old in good health and CMV-seronegative. The CDR3 runs from the conserved cysteine through the conserved F or W. D genes are given only for firm matches. Only some rows state a clone size, as once, few, many or a class for expanded clones.

j_call | d_call | clone_size | v_call | cdr3_aa | cdr3_nt
TRBJ1-4 | - | - | TRBV5-5 | CASSLTYLIEEKLFF | TGTGCCAGCAGCTTGACCTACTTAATAGAGGAAAAACTGTTTTTT
TRBJ2-2 | - | once | TRBV7-3 | CASSLRTDPGELFF | TGTGCCAGCAGCTTGAGGACAGACCCCGGGGAGCTGTTTTTT
TRBJ2-4 | - | - | TRBV13 | CASSTTSTKNIQYF | TGTGCCAGCAGCACGACTAGTACCAAAAACATTCAGTACTTC
TRBJ1-6 | - | once | TRBV7-6 | CASSLGGDLLHF | TGTGCCAGCAGCCTAGGGGGGGACCTCCTCCACTTT
TRBJ2-2 | TRBD1 | - | TRBV7-3 | CATQRDRNTGELFF | TGTGCCACCCAACGGGACAGGAACACCGGGGAGCTGTTTTTT
TRBJ2-5 | TRBD1 | - | TRBV7-7 | CASSLGGGQFLETQYF | TGTGCCAGCAGCTTAGGAGGGGGCCAATTTCTAGAGACCCAGTACTTC
TRBJ2-7 | - | - | TRBV7-3 | CASSPTGWPPQDHYEQYF | TGTGCCAGCAGCCCGACAGGATGGCCCCCCCAGGACCACTACGAGCAGTACTTC
TRBJ1-5 | - | few | TRBV6-1 | CASSRGRGNQPQHF | TGTGCCAGCAGTCGGGGTAGGGGCAATCAGCCCCAGCATTTT
TRBJ1-5 | - | - | TRBV7-9 | CASSLYDGGNQPQHF | TGTGCCAGCAGCTTATATGACGGAGGCAATCAGCCCCAGCATTTT
TRBJ1-2 | TRBD1 | - | TRBV19 | CASSMSGQGHGYTF | TGTGCCAGTAGTATGAGCGGACAGGGCCATGGCTACACCTTC
TRBJ1-2 | - | - | TRBV7-6 | CASSLGERDGGYTF | TGTGCCAGCAGCTTAGGAGAGAGGGATGGGGGCTACACCTTC
TRBJ2-1 | TRBD1 | - | TRBV7-9 | CASSQRRTGGKLGQFF | TGTGCCAGCAGCCAGAGGAGGACAGGGGGCAAACTAGGGCAGTTCTTC
TRBJ2-3 | - | - | TRBV11-2 | CASSSLRRRTTQYF | TGTGCCAGCAGCTCACTACGTCGGAGGACTACGCAGTATTTT
TRBJ2-3 | TRBD2 | - | TRBV18 | CASSPLAGDTDTQYF | TGTGCCAGCTCACCACTAGCGGGGGACACAGATACGCAGTATTTT
TRBJ2-1 | - | - | TRBV5-8 | CASSQEEDWLYDEQFF | TGTGCCAGCAGCCAGGAGGAAGATTGGCTGTACGATGAGCAGTTCTTC
TRBJ1-1 | - | - | TRBV6-1 | CASSESDTEAFF | TGTGCCAGCAGTGAATCGGACACTGAAGCTTTCTTT
TRBJ2-1 | - | - | TRBV23-1 | CASSHPDGRGHEQFF | TGCGCCAGCAGTCATCCCGACGGGCGGGGGCATGAGCAGTTCTTC
TRBJ1-3 | - | - | TRBV29-1 | CSGSRVGSGNTIYF | TGCAGCGGTTCCAGGGTTGGCTCTGGAAACACCATATATTTT
TRBJ1-4 | - | - | TRBV9 | CASSSRTAGHEKLFF | TGTGCCAGCAGCTCCAGGACAGCCGGCCATGAAAAACTGTTTTTT
TRBJ1-1 | TRBD1 | - | TRBV18 | CASSPGTGASSEAFF | TGTGCCAGCTCACCAGGGACAGGGGCCTCAAGTGAAGCTTTCTTT
TRBJ2-7 | TRBD2 | - | TRBV15 | CATSRGLAGWGEQYF | TGTGCCACCAGCAGAGGACTAGCGGGGTGGGGCGAGCAGTACTTC
TRBJ2-5 | TRBD2 | - | TRBV25-1 | CASSEGIAGGQGETQYF | TGTGCCAGCAGTGAAGGGATAGCGGGGGGGCAGGGAGAGACCCAGTACTTC
TRBJ1-5 | TRBD1 | - | TRBV9 | CASSAQGASNQPQHF | TGTGCCAGCAGCGCCCAGGGGGCTAGCAATCAGCCCCAGCATTTT
TRBJ1-3 | TRBD1 | - | TRBV5-1 | CASSSQGAPSGNTIYF | TGCGCCAGCAGCTCACAGGGGGCCCCCTCTGGAAACACCATATATTTT
TRBJ2-1 | - | - | TRBV2 | CASSDQISSYNEQFF | TGTGCCAGCAGTGACCAGATAAGCTCCTACAATGAGCAGTTCTTC
TRBJ1-1 | TRBD1 | - | TRBV6-5 | CASRPGQGREAFF | TGTGCCAGCAGACCGGGACAGGGACGTGAAGCTTTCTTT
TRBJ1-2 | - | - | TRBV7-3 | CASSQRGSFSYGYTF | TGTGCCAGCAGCCAGAGGGGGAGTTTCAGCTATGGCTACACCTTC
TRBJ2-1 | TRBD2 | - | TRBV5-6 | CASSFRDIHQLAGYNEQFF | TGTGCCAGCAGCTTCCGGGACATTCACCAACTAGCGGGATACAATGAGCAGTTCTTC
TRBJ2-5 | - | - | TRBV5-6 | CASSLVATSVATQYF | TGTGCCAGCAGCCTAGTAGCCACGAGCGTGGCGACCCAGTACTTC
TRBJ1-1 | - | - | TRBV5-6 | CASSSLAGPAFF | TGTGCCAGCAGCTCCCTGGCGGGCCCAGCTTTCTTT
TRBJ1-3 | TRBD1 | - | TRBV2 | CASRQGAGNTIYF | TGTGCCAGCAGGCAGGGGGCTGGAAACACCATATATTTT
TRBJ1-1 | - | - | TRBV7-6 | CASSPGGVGTEAFF | TGTGCCAGCAGCCCTGGCGGGGTGGGGACTGAAGCTTTCTTT
TRBJ2-7 | - | - | TRBV19 | CASSKSRGHLTYEQYF | TGTGCCAGTAGTAAATCCAGGGGCCACTTAACCTACGAGCAGTACTTC
TRBJ2-1 | - | - | TRBV9 | CASSATVEYNEQFF | TGTGCCAGCAGCGCCACCGTTGAGTACAATGAGCAGTTCTTC
TRBJ2-7 | - | - | TRBV19 | CASSIDKGYEQYF | TGTGCCAGTAGTATAGACAAGGGGTACGAGCAGTACTTC
TRBJ1-2 | - | - | TRBV14 | CASSQDFYGGGYTF | TGTGCCAGCAGCCAAGATTTTTACGGAGGCGGCTACACCTTC
TRBJ1-2 | - | - | TRBV4-1 | CASSQDGNSYYGYTF | TGCGCCAGCAGCCAAGACGGGAACAGCTACTATGGCTACACCTTC
TRBJ2-1 | - | - | TRBV2 | CASSEALRLVFQRADNEQFF | TGTGCCAGCAGTGAAGCGCTTCGGCTAGTGTTCCAAAGAGCAGACAATGAGCAGTTCTTC
TRBJ1-1 | TRBD1 | - | TRBV7-8 | CASSTRRAGGGTEAFF | TGTGCCAGCAGCACCCGCAGGGCAGGGGGCGGAACTGAAGCTTTCTTT
TRBJ1-1 | - | - | TRBV11-2 | CASSLDLGVNTEAFF | TGTGCCAGCAGCTTAGATCTCGGGGTCAACACTGAAGCTTTCTTT
TRBJ1-2 | TRBD1 | - | TRBV7-3 | CASSSGQGNGYTF | TGTGCCAGCAGCTCGGGACAGGGGAACGGCTACACCTTC
TRBJ1-5 | TRBD1 | few | TRBV6-1 | CASSHRGPQPQHF | TGTGCCAGCAGTCACAGGGGGCCTCAGCCCCAGCATTTT
TRBJ2-1 | - | - | TRBV29-1 | CSVDAGYSGEQFF | TGCAGCGTTGATGCAGGGTATTCGGGTGAGCAGTTCTTC
TRBJ2-2 | - | - | TRBV7-7 | CASSLEPFGGFGNTGELFF | TGTGCCAGCAGCTTAGAGCCCTTCGGAGGATTTGGGAACACCGGGGAGCTGTTTTTT
TRBJ2-1 | - | - | TRBV5-6 | CASSPLSKGYNEQFF | TGTGCCAGCAGCCCCTTATCGAAGGGGTACAATGAGCAGTTCTTC
TRBJ1-6 | TRBD1 | few | TRBV9 | CASSARQGAGSPLHF | TGTGCCAGCAGCGCTAGACAGGGGGCCGGTTCACCCCTCCACTTT
TRBJ2-3 | - | - | TRBV1 | CTSSQDVDSLTDTQYF | TGCACCAGCAGCCAAGACGTTGACAGCCTGACAGATACGCAGTATTTT
TRBJ1-5 | TRBD1 | - | TRBV5-8 | CASSPDLDRARNQPQHF | TGTGCCAGCAGCCCCGATTTGGACAGGGCACGCAATCAGCCCCAGCATTTT
TRBJ1-1 | TRBD1 | - | TRBV4-1 | CASSLDPGQELNTEAFF | TGCGCCAGCAGCCTAGACCCGGGACAGGAGCTCAACACTGAAGCTTTCTTT
TRBJ2-6 | - | few | TRBV4-1 | CASSHSNRPSVFSPNNVLTF | TGCGCCAGCAGCCATTCTAACAGGCCGAGCGTCTTCAGCCCAAACAACGTCCTGACTTTC
TRBJ2-1 | - | once | TRBV10-3 | CAISELRGSYNEQFF | TGTGCCATCAGTGAACTCCGGGGCTCCTACAATGAGCAGTTCTTC
TRBJ2-7 | TRBD1 | - | TRBV2 | CASSGTGAYEQYF | TGTGCCAGCAGCGGAACAGGGGCCTACGAGCAGTACTTC
TRBJ1-3 | TRBD1 | - | TRBV25-1 | CASTRDRAGNTIYF | TGTGCCAGCACTCGAGACAGGGCTGGAAACACCATATATTTT
TRBJ2-7 | - | - | TRBV5-1 | CASSQSGEQYF | TGCGCCAGCAGCCAGTCAGGGGAGCAGTACTTC
TRBJ2-1 | TRBD2 | - | TRBV5-6 | CASSFSGALYNEQFF | TGTGCCAGCAGCTTTAGCGGGGCGCTCTACAATGAGCAGTTCTTC